A single sample gave rise to the 26 T cell receptor beta chains below, sequenced in a study of beta chain features in type 1 diabetes (dated by TCRdb to the late 2010s). The method behind the library was the immunoSEQ multiplex PCR assay. The High Capacity cDNA Reverse Transcription Kit was used to reverse transcribe all of the isolated RNA, meaning that expressed TCRB transcripts were what got sequenced. Imported from immuneACCESS, the table was reduced by TCRdb to in-frame sequences with V and J called. These copies leave out some clones; in studies compared against another copy, an unresolved V gene accounts for under half, and the cause of the remainder is not known. This sample gives under 300,000 clones in total; 25% to 30% of them show up just once. The ten largest account for around 4% of the sample. The sequenced sample was central memory CD4+ T cells from blood. These receptors came from a man aged 25-45 years in good health.

The chain combines TRBV7-2 with TRBJ2-5; 7 positions agree with TRBD2. CDR3 length equals 15 residues. V shed 4 bases and J 4 bases; nucleotides not matched to a gene: 9. The germline CDR1 and CDR2 sequences are SGHTA and FQGNSA. The chain's CDR3 is CASSSTRPGGETQYF. The CDR3 DNA reads as TGTGCCAGCAGCTCAACCCGGCCGGGGGGAGAGACCCAGTACTTC.

This rearrangement joins TRBV9 to TRBJ2-3; tentatively, D is TRBD1 (6 bases). In germline, CDR1 is SGDLS, CDR2 YYNGEE. The CDR3 has 15 residues. The germline V and J ends were trimmed by 0 bases and 4 bases, with 12 bases remaining between them. The CDR3 bases are TGTGCCAGCAGCGTAGGAAGGGGGAGCGCAGATACGCAGTATTTT. Amino acids: CASSVGRGSADTQYF.

The gene calls are TRBV7-9 and TRBJ2-2, with 7 bases fitting TRBD2. Germline values: CDR1 SEHNR, CDR2 FQNEAQ (reference sequence). The CDR3 sequence is 18 residues long. The J segment lost 6 bases and the V segment lost 5 bases, leaving 18 bases of the junction unmatched. CDR3 coding DNA: TGTGCCAGCAGCCTCCGCCCGACTGCCGGGAGGAGCGCCGGGGAGCTGTTTTTT. Protein: CASSLRPTAGRSAGELFF.

This clone occurred a few times. The CDR3 region has the DNA TGTGCCAGCAGCCTCCCGGACAGGGAGGGGAAGACCCAGTACTTC. It codes for CASSLPDREGKTQYF. The chain links TRBV6-4 to TRBJ2-5; D may be TRBD1 (8 bases). From germline, CDR1 is MRHNA and CDR2 SNTAGT. The length of the CDR3 is 15 residues. Trimming shortened V by 6 bases and J by 6 bases, and 20 bases separated the two germline ends.

This clone has more than one count but fewer than ten. This chain uses TRBV5-6 with TRBJ1-3; no reliable D call. Germline loops: CDR1 SGHDT, CDR2 YYEEEE. The CDR3 loop spans 14 amino acids. Between the trimmed V and J ends, which lost 1 base and 0 bases, there was a span of 5 bases. CDR3 sequence reads: CASSLLFSGNTIYF. CDR3 DNA sequence: TGTGCCAGCAGCTTGTTATTCTCTGGAAACACCATATATTTT.

This clone was found a few times. This chain joins TRBV4-2 and TRBJ2-1; D is possibly TRBD1 (5 bases). V lost 0 bases and J 2 bases, leaving 11 bases between the germline ends. The CDR3 sequence is 16 residues long. Per the germline V gene, CDR1 is LGHNA and CDR2 is YNFKEQ. CDR3 in amino acids: CASSQEGVGPYNEQFF. The CDR3, as DNA: TGTGCCAGCAGCCAAGAAGGGGTGGGGCCCTACAATGAGCAGTTCTTC.

The V call is TRBV7-2, the J call TRBJ2-1; 10 bases map to TRBD2. Looked up from germline, CDR1 is SGHTA and CDR2 is FQGNSA. V trimming: 5 bases; J trimming: 7 bases; junction bases outside the gene matches: 11. The CDR3 sequence is 16 residues long. The CDR3 loop is CASSRTWSSGSNEQFF. DNA of the CDR3: TGTGCCAGCAGCCGAACCTGGTCTAGCGGGAGTAATGAGCAGTTCTTC.

This clone was observed once. Other DNA sequences from this sample encode an identical CDR3 as well. V and J are TRBV7-2 and TRBJ1-2; the D gene is possibly TRBD1 (5 bases). Germline CDR1 reads SGHTA; CDR2 reads FQGNSA. Trimming left V 5 bases short and J 6 bases short, with 13 bases between. The CDR3 contains 13 residues. Written as DNA, the CDR3 is TGTGCCAGCAGCCCGGGGACGGAGAATGGCTACACCTTC. This translates into CASSPGTENGYTF.

The gene calls are TRBV30 and TRBJ1-1; TRBD1 might be the D (6 bases). There are 14 residues in the CDR3. CDR1 and CDR2 from the germline V gene are GTSNPN and SVGIG (reference sequence). Trimming removed 3 bases at V and 4 bases at J, with 15 bases between. CDR3 amino acids: CAWRGAPAGTEAFF. The CDR3 bases are TGTGCCTGGAGGGGGGCCCCGGCGGGCACTGAAGCTTTCTTT.

This rearrangement joins TRBV29-1 to TRBJ2-3; a possible D gene is TRBD1 (6 bases). Trimming removed 2 bases from V and 0 bases from J, with 6 bases in between. The CDR3 loop spans 13 amino acids. Germline V gene data show CDR1 as SQVTM and CDR2 as ANQGSEA. The CDR3 protein is CSVERGSTDTQYF. CDR3 nucleotide sequence: TGCAGCGTTGAAAGGGGGAGCACAGATACGCAGTATTTT.

In nucleotides, the CDR3 is TGTGCCAGCAGTGAAACAAGCGGCCTGACCAAAAACATTCAGTACTTC. It encodes CASSETSGLTKNIQYF. V usage is TRBV25-1 and J usage is TRBJ2-4; possibly TRBD2 for D (5 bases). V gave up 2 bases and J gave up 2 bases, with 13 bases separating them. CDR1 is MGHDK and CDR2 is SYGVNS in the germline V gene. This CDR3 contains 16 residues.

In its sample, this clone was seen a few times. The rearrangement joins TRBV4-1 to TRBJ2-1; TRBD1 is a possible D gene (5 bases). This CDR3 has 14 amino acids. Germline assignment: CDR1 MGHRA and CDR2 YSYEKL. Trimming took off 3 bases at V and 6 bases at J, with 12 bases between the two ends. In DNA form, the CDR3 reads TGCGCCAGCAGCCAGGGGCCCCCCGGCAATGAGCAGTTCTTC. Translating gives CASSQGPPGNEQFF.

The chain joins TRBV11-2 to TRBJ2-1; D gene ambiguous. The CDR3 is made up of 14 amino acids. V lost 0 bases and J lost 0, with 3 bases in between. The germline gives CDR1 SGHAT, CDR2 FQNNGV. The DNA of the CDR3 is TGTGCCAGCAGCTTAGATCGCTCCTACAATGAGCAGTTCTTC. Translated, it gives CASSLDRSYNEQFF. The full variable domain, rest sourced from reference TRBV11-2 and TRBJ2-1, is EAGVAQSPRYKIIEKRQSVAFWCNPISGHATLYWYQQILGQGPKLLIQFQNNGVVDDSQLPKDRFSAERLKGVDSTLKIQPAKLEDSAVYLCASSLDRSYNEQFFGPGTRLTVL.

This clone has a count of ten or more. The V call is TRBV29-1, the J call TRBJ2-7; D unclear. Deletions cut 6 bases from V and 0 bases from J, with 6 bases between. Germline V lookup: CDR1 SQVTM, CDR2 ANQGSEA. This CDR3 contains 11 residues. CDR3 in amino acids: CSVRSSYEQYF. Here the CDR3 DNA reads TGCAGCGTACGGAGCTCCTACGAGCAGTACTTC.

The CDR3 reads CASSYSKRGRAEAFF. CDR3 sequence (DNA): TGTGCCAGCAGTTACTCTAAGAGAGGTAGAGCTGAAGCTTTCTTT. This chain links TRBV6-5 with TRBJ1-1, with D hard to call. With 0 bases removed from V and 6 bases from J, the gap between germline ends came to 14 bases. The CDR3 runs 15 residues. Germline loops: CDR1 MNHEY, CDR2 SVGAGI.

This clone was counted a few times. The chain uses TRBV7-2 and TRBJ2-7, with TRBD2 identical over 7 bases. The V and J ends lost 2 bases and 3 bases, in that order; junction bases with no gene match: 7. The CDR3 loop spans 15 amino acids. Germline assignment: CDR1 SGHTA and CDR2 FQGNSA. The CDR3 bases are TGTGCCAGCAGCTTACTAGCGGTTGCCCGCTACGAGCAGTACTTC. Encoded protein: CASSLLAVARYEQYF.

The chain recombines TRBV19 with TRBJ2-1; 8 bases are shared with TRBD1. The V gene's germline CDR1 is LNHDA and CDR2 SQIVND (reference sequence). The CDR3 has 15 amino acids. V gave up 3 bases and J gave up 5 bases; unmatched junction bases: 6. DNA for the CDR3: TGTGCCAGTAGTATCGAGACAGGGGCCCACAATGAGCAGTTCTTC. This codes for CASSIETGAHNEQFF. The full variable domain, in which reference TRBV19 and TRBJ2-1 provide the parts outside the CDR3, is DGGITQSPKYLFRKEGQNVTLSCEQNLNHDAMYWYRQDPGQGLRLIYYSQIVNDFQKGDIAEGYSVSREKKESFPLTVTSAQKNPTAFYLCASSIETGAHNEQFFGPGTRLTVL.

This clone was detected a few times. This rearrangement joins TRBV5-4 to TRBJ2-1; 11 bases match TRBD2. Germline CDR1 is SGHNT and CDR2 is YYREEE (reference sequence). J lost 3 bases, V lost 0 bases, and 5 bases had no gene match. This CDR3 comprises 17 residues. CDR3 amino acids: CASSLDGGTSGYNEQFF. CDR3 nucleotides: TGTGCCAGCAGCTTGGACGGTGGGACTAGCGGCTACAATGAGCAGTTCTTC.

The chain has TRBV29-1 and TRBJ1-1; D may be TRBD1 (6 bases). The CDR3 loop spans 15 amino acids. The ends were cut back, 6 bases at V and 6 bases at J, with 23 bases in the middle. Germline V gives CDR1 SQVTM, CDR2 ANQGSEA. The CDR3 here is CSVDNLKQGFAEAFF. For the CDR3, the DNA is TGCAGCGTCGATAACCTTAAACAGGGTTTTGCTGAAGCTTTCTTT.

This chain links TRBV7-2 with TRBJ2-2, with TRBD1 as a possible D gene (5 bases). V gave up 4 bases and J gave up 3 bases, with 12 bases separating them. Germline V gene lookup returns CDR1 SGHTA and CDR2 FQGNSA. The CDR3 runs 15 residues. The CDR3 coding sequence is TGTGCCAGCAGCTCGTGGGGCGGATACACCGGGGAGCTGTTTTTT. This sequence encodes CASSSWGGYTGELFF. Variable domain in full (rest from reference TRBV7-2 and TRBJ2-2): GAGVSQSPSNKVTEKGKDVELRCDPISGHTALYWYRQSLGQGLEFLIYFQGNSAPDKSGLPSDRFSAERTGGSVSTLTIQRTQQEDSAVYLCASSSWGGYTGELFFGEGSRLTVL.

The rearrangement links TRBV7-2 to TRBJ2-3; D remains ambiguous. CDR3 length: 15 residues. With 3 bases removed from V and 0 bases from J, the gap between germline ends came to 10 bases. Germline CDR1 reads SGHTA; CDR2 reads FQGNSA. The CDR3 bases are TGTGCCAGCAGCTTCCAGGATTCTAGCACAGATACGCAGTATTTT. It codes for CASSFQDSSTDTQYF.

The chain uses TRBV10-1 and TRBJ2-3, with D tentatively TRBD2 (6 bases). The germline gives CDR1 WNHNN, CDR2 SYGVQD (reference sequence). V lost 6 bases and J lost 1, with 20 bases in between. This CDR3 contains 17 residues. CDR3 amino acids: CASRAGTGKVGTDTQYF. The CDR3 DNA follows: TGCGCCAGCAGAGCCGGGACTGGTAAAGTGGGCACAGATACGCAGTATTTT.

V gene TRBV18 combines with J gene TRBJ2-7, with D uncertain. The germline CDR1 and CDR2 sequences are KGHSH and LQKENI. CDR3 length equals 13 residues. V was shortened by 3 bases and J by 3 bases, with 9 bases between the two germline ends. The CDR3 is CASSPLGDYEQYF. The CDR3 DNA follows: TGTGCCAGCTCACCCCTGGGTGACTACGAGCAGTACTTC.

The rearrangement links TRBV7-2 to TRBJ2-1, with TRBD2 matching over 10 bases. CDR3 size: 15 residues. The germline gives CDR1 SGHTA, CDR2 FQGNSA. V was clipped by 1 base and J by 7 bases; unmatched bases: 4. CDR3 in DNA: TGTGCCAGCAGCTTAGGGGTTAGCGGGAGGAATGAGCAGTTCTTC. Its translation is CASSLGVSGRNEQFF.

The chain combines TRBV10-3 with TRBJ2-1; maybe TRBD2 (6 bases). The CDR3 extends over 14 amino acids. V gave up 4 bases and J gave up 5 bases, with 12 bases separating them. Germline values: CDR1 ENHRY, CDR2 SYGVKD. CDR3: CAISVGTGNNEQFF. The CDR3 region has the DNA TGTGCCATCAGTGTTGGGACTGGAAACAATGAGCAGTTCTTC.

A remark on this clone: The same CDR3 arises from other DNA sequences in this sample as well. The chain uses TRBV12-5 and TRBJ2-1, with TRBD2 matching over 9 bases. V lost 3 bases to trimming and J lost 5 bases; unmatched junction nucleotides: 2. The CDR3 totals 14 residues. The germline CDR1 and CDR2 sequences are LGHNT and FRNRAP. CDR3 DNA sequence: TGTGCTAGTGGTTTAGCGGGGGGTAACAATGAGCAGTTCTTC. Its protein is CASGLAGGNNEQFF.